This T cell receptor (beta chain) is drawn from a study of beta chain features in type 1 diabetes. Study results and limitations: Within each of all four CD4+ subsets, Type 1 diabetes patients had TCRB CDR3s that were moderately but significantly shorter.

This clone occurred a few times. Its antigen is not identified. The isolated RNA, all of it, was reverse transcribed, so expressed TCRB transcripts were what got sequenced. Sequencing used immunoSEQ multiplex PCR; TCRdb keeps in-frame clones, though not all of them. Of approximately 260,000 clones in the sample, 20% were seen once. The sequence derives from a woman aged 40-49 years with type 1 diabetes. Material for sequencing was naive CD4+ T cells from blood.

The CDR3 spells CASSQDRTGGWGANVLTF. DNA for the CDR3: TGCGCCAGCAGCCAAGATCGGACAGGGGGCTGGGGGGCCAACGTCCTGACTTTC. This chain joins TRBV4-1 and TRBJ2-6, with 11 bases matching TRBD1. The CDR3 length is 18 residues. Germline CDR1 reads MGHRA; CDR2 reads YSYEKL. V gave up 0 bases and J gave up 4 bases; unmatched junction bases: 5.